These 31 T cell receptor beta chains were sequenced from one sample in a study of graft-versus-host responses after intestinal transplantation. Using immunoSEQ multiplex PCR, the repertoire was profiled, and TCRdb retains in-frame clones only, with some absent. The profile shows around 14,000 clones, under 35% of them singletons. The sample here was alloreactive CD4+ T cells from a mixed lymphocyte reaction culture, taken before intestinal transplant. Subset denoted: CFSE-low proliferating T cells sorted from approximately 6-day pre-transplant mixed lymphocyte reaction (GvH or HvG direction). These receptors originate from a human patient who received an intestinal transplant.

This clone counts as medium-sized. The chain uses TRBV19 and TRBJ2-1; D ambiguous. Germline assignment: CDR1 LNHDA and CDR2 SQIVND (reference sequence). The CDR3 is made up of 14 amino acids. With 5 bases removed from V and 5 bases from J, the gap between germline ends came to 13 bases. Here the CDR3 reads CASSPTGSHNEQFF. The CDR3 nucleotides read TGTGCCAGTAGTCCGACTGGGTCTCACAATGAGCAGTTCTTC. Combining the CDR3 with reference TRBV19 and TRBJ2-1 gives the whole variable domain DGGITQSPKYLFRKEGQNVTLSCEQNLNHDAMYWYRQDPGQGLRLIYYSQIVNDFQKGDIAEGYSVSREKKESFPLTVTSAQKNPTAFYLCASSPTGSHNEQFFGPGTRLTVL.

The V and J genes are TRBV18 and TRBJ1-6; no reliable D call. V was trimmed by 2 bases and J by 9 bases, leaving 14 bases between them. The CDR3 extends over 15 amino acids. The germline V gene has CDR1 KGHSH and CDR2 LQKENI. CDR3 in DNA: TGTGCCAGCTCACCAAGGAGCGGGTTTAGTTCACCCCTCCACTTT. It specifies CASSPRSGFSSPLHF.

This clone has more than one count but fewer than ten. V usage is TRBV7-2 and J usage is TRBJ1-1; 7 bases agree with TRBD1. The V gene's germline CDR1 is SGHTA and CDR2 FQGNSA. The length of the CDR3 is 16 residues. V trimming: 4 bases; J trimming: 1 base; junction bases outside the gene matches: 9. Here the CDR3 DNA reads TGTGCCAGCAGCTCGCAGGGGGGGCTGCAGAACACTGAAGCTTTCTTT. As protein: CASSSQGGLQNTEAFF.

This clone was observed a handful of times. This chain links TRBV6-5 with TRBJ2-7, with D maybe TRBD2 (6 bases). V was trimmed by 2 bases and J by 4 bases, leaving 12 bases between them. This CDR3 contains 14 residues. Per germline, CDR1 MNHEY and CDR2 SVGAGI. The CDR3 DNA reads TGTGCCAGCAGTTACCCGGGACTCCGATACGAGCAGTACTTC. Encoded protein: CASSYPGLRYEQYF.

The chain couples TRBV19 to TRBJ2-6; weak D call: TRBD2 (6 bases). CDR3 length equals 21 residues. Germline V gene sequence: CDR1 LNHDA, CDR2 SQIVND (reference sequence). V shed 2 bases and J shed 0 bases, with 23 bases lying between them. The CDR3 coding sequence is TGTGCCAGTAGTATACGTCTAGCGAAAGCCGACGGAAGCTCTGGGGCCAACGTCCTGACTTTC. It codes for CASSIRLAKADGSSGANVLTF.

The chain joins TRBV19 to TRBJ2-5, with D maybe TRBD2 (6 bases). This CDR3 has 16 amino acids. V lost 0 bases and J lost 8, with 19 bases in between. The germline V gene encodes CDR1 LNHDA and CDR2 SQIVND (reference sequence). CDR3 in amino acids: CASSIDLRLARPTQYF. The CDR3 bases are TGTGCCAGTAGTATAGATCTGAGGCTAGCGAGACCCACCCAGTACTTC.

Note on this clone: A clone one base away is much larger, so this may be a read error. J is TRBJ2-3 and V is TRBV18; D not certain. In germline, CDR1 is KGHSH, CDR2 LQKENI. The CDR3 consists of 11 residues. V was shortened by 8 bases and J by 4 bases, with 7 bases between the two germline ends. The CDR3 coding sequence is TGTGCCAGCAGCTTGGCAGATACGCAGTATTTT. It codes for CASSLADTQYF.

This clone is medium-sized. This chain joins TRBV19 and TRBJ1-5, with no clear D. There are 18 residues in the CDR3. CDR1 and CDR2 from the germline V gene are LNHDA and SQIVND (reference sequence). Trimming took 4 bases from V and 0 from J, leaving 19 bases between them. The CDR3 region is CASSKHPGSSYSNQPQHF. The DNA for the CDR3 is TGTGCCAGTAGTAAACACCCAGGCAGTTCCTATAGCAATCAGCCCCAGCATTTT.

This clone was detected a few times. J is TRBJ1-2 and V is TRBV6-5; D gene ambiguous. Trimming shortened V by 6 bases and J by 8 bases, and 13 bases separated the two germline ends. Germline CDR1 MNHEY, CDR2 SVGAGI. The CDR3 spans 12 residues. CDR3 sequence: CASSLGRNGYTF. CDR3 in DNA: TGTGCCAGCAGCCTGGGCCGAAACGGCTACACCTTC.

This sequence joins TRBV11-1 and TRBJ1-1; 10 positions match TRBD1. CDR3 size: 13 residues. The trim removed 6 bases at V and 4 bases at J, leaving 2 bases unmatched. The V gene's germline CDR1 is SGHAT and CDR2 FQDESV (reference sequence). This chain's CDR3 is CASSWDRGTEAFF. The CDR3 DNA reads TGTGCCAGCAGTTGGGACAGGGGCACTGAAGCTTTCTTT.

The V gene is TRBV27, the J gene TRBJ1-6; D not certain. This CDR3 contains 14 residues. V lost 3 bases and J lost 6, with 9 bases in between. CDR1 is MNHEY, CDR2 SMNVEV, per germline (reference sequence). The CDR3 DNA reads TGTGCCAGCAGTTTGTGGAGGTTTAATTCACCCCTCCACTTT. Translation: CASSLWRFNSPLHF.

The chain employs TRBV5-1 and TRBJ2-3, with 7 bases fitting TRBD1. The trim removed 4 bases at V and 4 bases at J, leaving 9 bases unmatched. Germline CDR1 and CDR2: SGHRS and YFSETQ. The CDR3 contains 15 residues. The CDR3 DNA follows: TGCGCCAGCAGCCTGGGACAGAAAAGGGCAGATACGCAGTATTTT. It codes for CASSLGQKRADTQYF.

This clone was observed a handful of times. A single base is all that separates this from a far larger clone, so a read error is likely. This rearrangement joins TRBV6-6 to TRBJ2-7; a weak D match, TRBD1 (6 bases). This CDR3 has 13 residues. CDR1 is MNHNY and CDR2 is SVGAGI in the germline V gene (reference sequence). The CDR3 region has the DNA TGTGCCAGCAGTTACTTCAGGACAGCCGAGCATTACTTC. It specifies CASSYFRTAEHYF.

This clone was detected only a few times. The V gene is TRBV5-4, the J gene TRBJ2-2, with 10 nucleotides matching TRBD2. The CDR3 spans 16 residues. CDR1 and CDR2 (germline): SGHNT, YYREEE (reference sequence). Trimming at V came to 7 bases and at J to 1 base, leaving 7 bases not matched to a gene. CDR3 DNA sequence: TGTGCCAGCCACCCGACTAGCGGGCGGAACACCGGGGAGCTGTTTTTT. It codes for CASHPTSGRNTGELFF.

In its sample, this clone ranks as medium-sized. The chain has TRBV9 and TRBJ1-2; D not resolved. V dropped 0 bases and J dropped 2 bases, with 11 bases sitting between them. The CDR3 spans 15 residues. CDR1 and CDR2 (germline): SGDLS, YYNGEE. CDR3 DNA: TGTGCCAGCAGCGTAGATGTGGGAGTGAACTATGGCTACACCTTC. Protein sequence: CASSVDVGVNYGYTF.

In this sample, this clone turned up a few times. The rearrangement joins TRBV6-5 to TRBJ2-4; 10 bases fit TRBD2. The CDR3 consists of 14 residues. In germline, CDR1 is MNHEY, CDR2 SVGAGI. V lost 6 bases and J lost 6; bases outside the gene matches: 5. The CDR3 is CASRRTSGLNIQYF. The CDR3 region has the DNA TGTGCCAGCAGGCGGACTAGCGGCCTAAACATTCAGTACTTC.

This clone was seen a few times. The J gene is TRBJ2-7, the V gene TRBV7-6; 9 bases agree with TRBD1. The V segment lost 5 bases and the J segment 3 bases; nucleotides outside the gene matches: 8. Per the germline V gene, CDR1 is SGHVS and CDR2 is FNYEAQ. This CDR3 spans 15 amino acids. The CDR3 region has the DNA TGTGCCAGCAGCCTTATTGACAGGGGGGACTACGAGCAGTACTTC. It specifies CASSLIDRGDYEQYF. Full variable domain (rest looked up from reference TRBV7-6 and TRBJ2-7): GAGVSQSPRYKVTKRGQDVALRCDPISGHVSLYWYRQALGQGPEFLTYFNYEAQQDKSGLPNDRFSAERPEGSISTLTIQRTEQRDSAMYRCASSLIDRGDYEQYFGPGTRLTVT.

This clone was counted between two and nine times. The chain links TRBV5-4 to TRBJ1-1, with 8 positions matching TRBD1. Losses at the gene ends were 8 bases for V and 1 base for J; bases not matched to a gene: 7. CDR1 and CDR2 (germline): SGHNT, YYREEE (reference sequence). This CDR3 has 14 residues. In DNA, the CDR3 is TGTGCCAGAAGCGCTGGACAGGGGAACACTGAAGCTTTCTTT. Protein product: CARSAGQGNTEAFF.

A few counts support this clone. The chain couples TRBV5-1 to TRBJ1-2, with a weak D call TRBD1 (5 bases). The CDR3 totals 14 residues. The V and J ends lost 2 bases and 3 bases respectively, with 11 bases between them. Germline values: CDR1 SGHRS, CDR2 YFSETQ. The CDR3 loop is CASSFQGWDYGYTF. CDR3 nucleotide sequence: TGCGCCAGCAGCTTTCAGGGTTGGGACTATGGCTACACCTTC.

This clone was counted only a few times. The chain joins TRBV30 to TRBJ1-1; D is uncertain. CDR3 length equals 12 residues. Germline CDR1 and CDR2: GTSNPN and SVGIG (reference sequence). V dropped 1 base and J dropped 2 bases, with 5 bases sitting between them. The CDR3 DNA follows: TGTGCCTGGAGTGGACAAAACACTGAAGCTTTCTTT. It translates to CAWSGQNTEAFF.

This clone was detected only a few times. V is TRBV27 and J is TRBJ2-7, with D unresolved. The CDR3 loop spans 13 amino acids. Germline V gene data show CDR1 as MNHEY and CDR2 as SMNVEV (reference sequence). The V gene lost 1 base and the J gene lost 2 bases, with 6 bases spanning the gap. Here the CDR3 reads CASSLLGPYEQYF. The CDR3 DNA follows: TGTGCCAGCAGTTTATTAGGGCCCTACGAGCAGTACTTC.

The CDR3: CAKQDRGLTEAFF. CDR3 DNA sequence: TGTGCCAAACAGGACAGGGGGCTCACTGAAGCTTTCTTT. The chain joins TRBV27 to TRBJ1-1, with 11 bases fitting TRBD1. Germline V gives CDR1 MNHEY, CDR2 SMNVEV (reference sequence). With 10 bases clipped from V and 4 bases from J, the junction kept 5 bases outside the gene matches. CDR3 length equals 13 residues.

This chain uses TRBV10-3 with TRBJ1-5; a weak D match, TRBD1 (5 bases). Germline V gives CDR1 ENHRY, CDR2 SYGVKD. Trimming shortened V by 3 bases and J by 0 bases, and 9 bases separated the two germline ends. The CDR3 length is 15 residues. In DNA, the CDR3 is TGTGCCATCAGTGAAGGGACCTATAGCAATCAGCCCCAGCATTTT. Amino acid sequence: CAISEGTYSNQPQHF.

This clone has more than one count but fewer than ten. The rearrangement uses TRBV7-9 and TRBJ2-7; a possible D gene is TRBD2 (6 bases). Trimming took off 5 bases at V and 7 bases at J, with 15 bases between the two ends. The CDR3 spans 13 residues. Germline lookup yields CDR1 SEHNR and CDR2 FQNEAQ (reference sequence). CDR3 region: CASSPLPAGEQYF. The CDR3 DNA sequence: TGTGCCAGCAGCCCGTTGCCGGCGGGGGAGCAGTACTTC.

This clone rates as medium-sized. The J gene is TRBJ1-1, the V gene TRBV18; no clear D. The CDR3 has 13 amino acids. Trimming removed 1 base from V and 2 bases from J, with 5 bases in between. From germline, CDR1 is KGHSH and CDR2 LQKENI. The CDR3: CASSPLPNTEAFF. The DNA for the CDR3 is TGTGCCAGCTCACCACTACCCAACACTGAAGCTTTCTTT.

V gene TRBV27 combines with J gene TRBJ2-2, with 7 bases matching TRBD2. In germline, CDR1 is MNHEY, CDR2 SMNVEV (reference sequence). V lost 3 bases, J lost 2 bases, and 6 bases stayed unmatched. There are 16 residues in the CDR3. CDR3 in amino acids: CASSLRLAVNTGELFF. CDR3 in DNA: TGTGCCAGCAGTTTGAGGCTAGCGGTTAACACCGGGGAGCTGTTTTTT.

The V gene is TRBV9, the J gene TRBJ1-1; D gene uncertain. Germline CDR1 is SGDLS and CDR2 is YYNGEE. V gave up 0 bases and J gave up 5 bases, with 14 bases separating them. The CDR3 is made up of 15 amino acids. CDR3 DNA sequence: TGTGCCAGCAGCGTAGATCCCAGATGGAGGACTGAAGCTTTCTTT. Translated: CASSVDPRWRTEAFF.

The chain couples TRBV6-6 to TRBJ2-1; no clear D gene. This CDR3 region has 15 residues. V lost 0 bases, J lost 4 bases, and 10 bases lay in between. Germline lookup yields CDR1 MNHNY and CDR2 SVGAGI (reference sequence). CDR3 bases: TGTGCCAGCAGTTACTCTACCCAGCTTTACAATGAGCAGTTCTTC. This codes for CASSYSTQLYNEQFF.

This clone has a handful of counts. The chain has TRBV27 and TRBJ2-1, with 16 bases that match TRBD2. The CDR3 contains 21 residues. Germline assignment: CDR1 MNHEY and CDR2 SMNVEV (reference sequence). With 0 bases clipped from V and 1 base from J, the junction kept 9 bases outside the gene matches. CDR3 in DNA: TGTGCCAGCAGTTTATCGTTCCCTGGGACTAGCGGGAGGGCATCCTACAATGAGCAGTTCTTC. Its protein is CASSLSFPGTSGRASYNEQFF.

The chain links TRBV6-1 to TRBJ2-2; D gene uncertain. This CDR3 has 15 residues. Germline CDR1 reads MNHNS; CDR2 reads SASEGT. V lost 6 bases, J lost 0 bases, and 11 bases lay in between. CDR3 region: CASRNRRPNTGELFF. The CDR3, as DNA: TGTGCCAGCAGAAACCGACGGCCGAACACCGGGGAGCTGTTTTTT.

This clone is medium-sized within its sample. The V call is TRBV6-1, the J call TRBJ1-2, with TRBD1 as a possible D gene (5 bases). The germline V gene encodes CDR1 MNHNS and CDR2 SASEGT. This CDR3 is 14 amino acids long. Trimming removed 6 bases from V and 4 bases from J, with 15 bases in between. CDR3 sequence (DNA): TGTGCCAGCAGCTCAACGGGACGGCTCTATGGCTACACCTTC. Protein product: CASSSTGRLYGYTF.